The TCR beta chain described here comes from a study of memory CD4+ T cells and cytomegalovirus serostatus. Overall study context: This sample comes from healthy Belgian adults, eight to ten CMV seropositive, roughly 22 seronegative. Overall study findings and caveats: Suggested: most of the CMV-linked TCR signature lies in CD4+ memory cells.

In the authors' methods: Out-of-frame sequences were removed, leaving a few million distinct TCRbeta sequences. Measured with immunoSEQ multiplex PCR; TCRdb has only the in-frame clones, and not every one. The V and J calls and clone size are taken from that table; D and trimming were inferred from the DNA. This table has 50,000 to 70,000 clones, about 73% appearing once. The sort gate was single viable CD3+CD4+CD8-CD45RO+ cells for memory CD4+ T cells. About this clone itself: Its matching antigen is unknown.

This receptor was identified in an adult in good health and CMV-seropositive. Input material: memory CD4+ T cells from blood.

In DNA form, the CDR3 reads TGCGCCAGCAGCCTCCACGGGAGTAACGAGCAGTACTTC. The encoded protein is CASSLHGSNEQYF. This sequence joins TRBV4-3 and TRBJ2-7, with TRBD2 as a possible D gene (6 bases). V lost 4 bases and J lost 5, with 12 bases in between. The CDR3 has 13 residues. Germline assignment: CDR1 LGHNA and CDR2 YSLEER.